This is a list of T cell receptor beta chains from one sample in a study of yellow fever vaccine responses in identical twins. TCRdb reprocessed the RT-PCR reads via MiXCR and lists one record per CDR3 protein. The repertoire has approximately 15,000 distinct CDR3 sequences, approximately 84% of them found once; the top ten carry 0.67%. The sequencing here drew on T cells from blood (PBMCs), unsorted or a sorted subset (not recorded which), taken before or after yellow fever vaccination (not recorded which). The receptors derive from a woman under 30 who received the yellow fever vaccine. The CDR3 runs from the conserved cysteine through the conserved F or W. The D gene is left open where the match is weak. A row's size may be missing; if present it is once, few, many or a size class.

D,J,size,V,CDR3,DNA
NA,TRBJ2-2,NA,TRBV5-1,CASSLSESGELFF,TGCGCCAGCAGCTTGTCAGAGAGCGGGGAGCTGTTTTTT
NA,TRBJ2-4,NA,TRBV11-3,CASSPNWGENIQYF,TGTGCCAGCAGCCCGAACTGGGGGGAAAACATTCAGTACTTC
TRBD1,TRBJ2-3,NA,TRBV28,CASVTGLSTDTQYF,TGTGCCAGCGTGACAGGGCTTAGCACAGATACGCAGTATTTT
TRBD1,TRBJ2-7,NA,TRBV28,CASSGGQVIYEQYF,TGTGCCAGCAGTGGGGGACAGGTGATATACGAGCAGTACTTC
NA,TRBJ1-4,NA,TRBV20-1,CSAIRQGEKLFF,TGCAGTGCGATCCGGCAGGGTGAAAAACTGTTTTTT
NA,TRBJ2-1,NA,TRBV2,CASRPVGGISYNEQFF,TGTGCCAGCAGACCAGTAGGCGGGATCTCCTACAATGAGCAGTTCTTC
TRBD1,TRBJ1-3,NA,TRBV11-3,CASSLGTDNTIYF,TGTGCCAGCAGCTTGGGGACAGACAACACCATATATTTT
NA,TRBJ1-2,NA,TRBV6-5,CASSYRGGYGYTF,TGTGCCAGCAGTTACCGCGGCGGCTATGGCTACACCTTC
TRBD2,TRBJ2-1,NA,TRBV7-8,CASRRIGTSGGSSANEQFF,TGTGCCAGCAGACGAATAGGGACTAGCGGGGGATCATCCGCAAATGAGCAGTTCTTC
TRBD1,TRBJ1-6,NA,TRBV11-3,CASSLEGQGLRSPLHF,TGTGCCAGCAGCTTAGAGGGACAGGGGCTCCGTTCACCCCTCCACTTT
NA,TRBJ2-3,NA,TRBV5-1,CASSDGQPRRYF,TGCGCCAGCAGCGACGGACAACCCCGCCGGTATTTT
NA,TRBJ2-5,once,TRBV15,CATSRDQGLDQYF,TGTGCCACCAGCAGAGATCAGGGCCTTGATCAGTACTTC
NA,TRBJ2-3,NA,TRBV2,CASSLATWTDTQYF,TGTGCCAGCAGTCTAGCGACCTGGACAGATACGCAGTATTTT
NA,TRBJ1-1,NA,TRBV11-1,CASSLQNMNTEAFF,TGTGCCAGCAGCTTACAGAACATGAACACTGAAGCTTTCTTT
NA,TRBJ1-5,NA,TRBV13,CASSLGTTGISNQPQHF,TGTGCCAGCAGCTTAGGTACGACAGGCATTAGCAATCAGCCCCAGCATTTT
NA,TRBJ2-7,NA,TRBV10-3,CAISESNGGSEQYF,TGTGCCATCAGTGAGTCGAATGGGGGGAGCGAGCAGTACTTC
NA,TRBJ1-5,NA,TRBV6-1,CASSTYRANQPQHF,TGTGCCAGCAGTACCTACAGGGCGAATCAGCCCCAGCATTTT
NA,TRBJ1-2,NA,TRBV20-1,CSVREQNYGYTF,TGCAGTGTCAGGGAACAGAACTATGGCTACACCTTC
NA,TRBJ2-5,NA,TRBV29-1,CSVSSGTLGTQYF,TGCAGCGTTTCCTCGGGAACCTTGGGGACCCAGTACTTC
TRBD2,TRBJ2-5,NA,TRBV27,CASRKLGGGRETQYF,TGTGCCAGCAGGAAACTTGGGGGGGGGAGGGAGACCCAGTACTTC
TRBD2,TRBJ2-3,NA,TRBV25-1,CASRRQGLAGADTQYF,TGTGCCAGCAGACGACAAGGACTAGCGGGAGCAGATACGCAGTATTTT
NA,TRBJ2-5,NA,TRBV14,CASSRLGEQETQYF,TGTGCCAGCAGCAGACTAGGGGAACAAGAGACCCAGTACTTC
NA,TRBJ2-1,NA,TRBV29-1,CSVGAIEQFF,TGCAGCGTAGGAGCTATTGAGCAGTTCTTC
NA,TRBJ1-5,NA,TRBV12-3/TRBV12-4,CASSLEGKGQPQHF,TGTGCCAGCAGTTTAGAAGGGAAGGGTCAGCCCCAGCATTTT
TRBD1,TRBJ2-7,NA,TRBV7-9,CASSMGQGAGEQYF,TGTGCCAGCAGCATGGGACAGGGGGCAGGGGAGCAGTACTTC
TRBD1,TRBJ1-5,once,TRBV3-1,CASSQADRGGQPQHF,TGTGCCAGCAGCCAAGCTGACAGGGGAGGTCAGCCCCAGCATTTT
TRBD1,TRBJ1-2,NA,TRBV10-3,CAITKDRGRMNYGYTF,TGTGCCATCACTAAGGACAGGGGGCGTATGAACTATGGCTACACCTTC
TRBD1,TRBJ1-3,NA,TRBV5-1,CASRGGTGDWPIYF,TGCGCCAGCAGAGGAGGGACAGGGGATTGGCCCATATATTTT
NA,TRBJ1-1,once,TRBV12-3/TRBV12-4,CASTTNRWLTEAFF,TGTGCCAGCACAACCAACCGGTGGCTCACTGAAGCTTTCTTT
NA,TRBJ1-1,NA,TRBV18,CASSTQMTGRPEAFF,TGTGCCAGCTCAACCCAAATGACAGGCCGCCCTGAAGCTTTCTTT
NA,TRBJ1-1,NA,TRBV7-9,CASNGDMNTEAFF,TGTGCCAGCAACGGGGACATGAACACTGAAGCTTTCTTT
TRBD2,TRBJ2-5,once,TRBV20-1,CSARVVAGGAETQYF,TGCAGTGCTAGAGTAGTAGCGGGGGGGGCGGAGACCCAGTACTTC
NA,TRBJ2-7,NA,TRBV20-1,CSARDNYEQYF,TGCAGTGCTAGAGATAACTACGAGCAGTACTTC
NA,TRBJ1-1,once,TRBV28,CASTSWTDAFF,TGTGCCAGCACCTCTTGGACAGACGCTTTCTTT
NA,TRBJ2-1,few,TRBV18,CASSPLAGSSYNEQFF,TGTGCCAGCTCACCACTGGCGGGGAGCTCCTACAATGAGCAGTTCTTC
NA,TRBJ2-1,NA,TRBV7-7,CASSSLTSYNEQFF,TGTGCCAGCAGCTCTCTGACTAGCTACAATGAGCAGTTCTTC
NA,TRBJ2-3,NA,TRBV20-1,CSALPLDWRADTQYF,TGCAGTGCTTTACCCCTGGACTGGCGGGCGGATACGCAGTATTTT
NA,TRBJ1-5,NA,TRBV28,CASSGLKVEPQHF,TGTGCCAGCAGTGGCCTCAAGGTTGAGCCCCAGCATTTT
NA,TRBJ1-5,few,TRBV5-6,CASSFLGGNQPQHF,TGTGCCAGCAGCTTTTTGGGCGGCAATCAGCCCCAGCATTTT
NA,TRBJ2-5,NA,TRBV5-1,CASSLGQETQYF,TGCGCCAGCAGCTTGGGGCAAGAGACCCAGTACTTC
TRBD2,TRBJ2-1,NA,TRBV6-1,CASSNIAGVDTEQFF,TGTGCCAGCAGTAATATAGCGGGAGTGGACACTGAGCAGTTCTTC
NA,TRBJ2-3,NA,TRBV5-1,CASSHTGTDTQYF,TGCGCCAGCAGCCACACGGGAACAGATACGCAGTATTTT
NA,TRBJ1-6,once,TRBV18,CASSPGKTNSPLHF,TGTGCCAGCTCACCAGGGAAAACAAATTCACCCCTCCACTTT
NA,TRBJ2-1,NA,TRBV12-3/TRBV12-4,CASSLDLGNEQFF,TGTGCCAGCAGTTTGGACCTCGGGAATGAGCAGTTCTTC
TRBD1,TRBJ1-5,NA,TRBV29-1,CSVANTGTGGFQPQHF,TGCAGCGTCGCAAATACCGGGACAGGGGGCTTCCAGCCCCAGCATTTT
NA,TRBJ2-1,NA,TRBV6-5,CASSYFREFNEQFF,TGTGCCAGCAGTTACTTTCGGGAGTTCAATGAGCAGTTCTTC
NA,TRBJ2-5,once,TRBV20-1,CSAILTSETQYF,TGCAGTGCTATTCTTACTTCTGAGACCCAGTACTTC
NA,TRBJ1-1,NA,TRBV12-3/TRBV12-4,CASSSQIINTEAFF,TGTGCCAGCAGTTCCCAGATTATTAACACTGAAGCTTTCTTT
NA,TRBJ1-4,NA,TRBV11-3,CASSSVVGEKLFF,TGTGCCAGCAGCTCGGTCGTGGGTGAAAAACTGTTTTTT
NA,TRBJ1-6,NA,TRBV6-2/TRBV6-3,CASSYSDRSYNSPLHF,TGTGCCAGCAGTTACAGCGACAGGTCCTATAATTCACCCCTCCACTTT
NA,TRBJ2-1,NA,TRBV12-3/TRBV12-4,CASSPRGGSYNEQFF,TGTGCCAGCAGCCCTAGGGGGGGGTCCTACAATGAGCAGTTCTTC
TRBD1,TRBJ1-2,NA,TRBV13,CASTGQGARYGYTF,TGTGCCAGCACAGGGCAGGGGGCGCGGTATGGCTACACCTTC
NA,TRBJ2-7,NA,TRBV2,CASSEGPQYF,TGTGCCAGCAGTGAGGGTCCCCAGTACTTC
TRBD1,TRBJ1-1,once,TRBV4-2,CASSQLIQRTGSTEAFF,TGTGCCAGCAGCCAACTCATCCAAAGGACAGGGAGCACTGAAGCTTTCTTT
NA,TRBJ2-6,NA,TRBV18,CASSILERGANVLTF,TGTGCCAGCTCAATCCTCGAGCGGGGGGCCAACGTCCTGACTTTC
TRBD2,TRBJ2-3,NA,TRBV29-1,CSVVERELLDTQYF,TGCAGCGTTGTGGAGCGGGAGCTTCTAGATACGCAGTATTTT
TRBD1,TRBJ1-1,NA,TRBV7-1,CASSSLLRGSADTEAFF,TGTGCCAGCAGCTCCCTTCTCAGGGGGTCGGCGGACACTGAAGCTTTCTTT
NA,TRBJ1-1,NA,TRBV20-1,CSARDSGADTEAFF,TGCAGTGCTAGAGATTCAGGGGCGGACACTGAAGCTTTCTTT
TRBD2,TRBJ2-2,NA,TRBV11-3,CASSWDGRTTGELFF,TGTGCCAGCAGCTGGGACGGGAGGACCACCGGGGAGCTGTTTTTT
NA,TRBJ1-5,NA,TRBV2,CASSDRQKSNQPQHF,TGTGCCAGCAGTGATCGGCAGAAGAGCAATCAGCCCCAGCATTTT